Shown below are 16 T cell receptor beta chains from a single sample sequenced in a study of early T cells in non-severe SARS-CoV-2 infection (dated by TCRdb to about 2021). Libraries were built with 5' RACE. Data came from a NextSeq 500. TCRdb applied fastp at Q25 and MiXCR to the public reads, then kept only in-frame beta chains. Rows with a matching CDR3 protein are joined into one entry that keeps the most common DNA and genes. The sample contains tens of thousands of distinct CDR3 sequences, over 12% of them found a single time. The ten largest clones add up to approximately 3.3% of the sample. The sequencing sample was made of whole blood. All receptors derive from an adult who was a healthcare worker with PCR-confirmed SARS-CoV-2 infection or an uninfected control (not recorded which).

This chain uses TRBV29-1 with TRBJ2-1, with a weak D call TRBD1 (6 bases). The CDR3 runs to 12 residues. CDR1 SQVTM and CDR2 ANQGSEA come from the germline V gene. The ends were cut back, 8 bases at V and 9 bases at J, with 17 bases in the middle. The CDR3 sequence: CSSARGSGEQFF. The CDR3 DNA follows: TGCAGCTCGGCTAGGGGGTCCGGTGAGCAGTTCTTC.

This clonotype showed up many times. The chain recombines TRBV3-1 with TRBJ2-3; D not resolved. V was trimmed by 1 base and J by 2 bases, leaving 10 bases between them. Germline V gives CDR1 LGHDT, CDR2 YNNKEL (reference sequence). This CDR3 region has 15 residues. This chain's CDR3 is CASSQAEKNTDTQYF. CDR3 DNA: TGTGCCAGCAGCCAAGCCGAAAAAAACACAGATACGCAGTATTTT.

To note about this clonotype: One base away lies a much larger clone, so this may be a sequencing read error. The chain uses TRBV29-1 and TRBJ2-2, with a weak D call TRBD2 (5 bases). The CDR3 contains 14 residues. The germline V gene has CDR1 SQVTM and CDR2 ANQGSEA. The chain's CDR3 is CSVVPGRGTGEPFF. The CDR3, as DNA: TGCAGCGTTGTGCCGGGCCGCGGCACCGGGGAGCCGTTTTTT.

The chain has TRBV11-2 and TRBJ1-3; D remains ambiguous. This CDR3 has 13 residues. The V and J ends lost 5 bases and 4 bases respectively, with 9 bases between them. Germline V lookup: CDR1 SGHAT, CDR2 FQNNGV. CDR3 nucleotide sequence: TGTGCCAGCAGCATCAGGCTGGGAAACACCATATATTTT. It codes for CASSIRLGNTIYF.

This clonotype occurred a few times. The V call is TRBV7-4, the J call TRBJ1-6, with TRBD1 identical over 11 bases. CDR1 is SGHVT, CDR2 SQSDAQ, per germline. The length of the CDR3 is 16 residues. V was clipped by 4 bases and J by 5 bases; unmatched bases: 4. The CDR3 loop reads CASSWRDRGNNSPLHF. The CDR3 coding sequence is TGTGCCAGCAGCTGGCGGGACAGGGGGAATAATTCACCCCTCCACTTT.

There are many counts of this clonotype. The rearrangement uses TRBV28 and TRBJ1-3; 7 positions agree with TRBD1. The CDR3 contains 17 residues. With 3 bases clipped from V and 3 bases from J, the junction kept 11 bases outside the gene matches. Germline loops: CDR1 MDHEN, CDR2 SYDVKM. The CDR3 here is CASSFSSSTGIGNTIYF. CDR3 bases: TGTGCCAGCAGTTTCTCCTCATCGACAGGGATTGGAAACACCATATATTTT.

The chain has TRBV6-6 and TRBJ1-1; D unresolved. The V gene's germline CDR1 is MNHNY and CDR2 SVGAGI (reference sequence). V shed 0 bases and J shed 0 bases, with 8 bases lying between them. CDR3 length: 15 amino acids. CDR3 DNA: TGTGCCAGCAGTTACTCTCCAGCCATGAACACTGAAGCTTTCTTT. Translation: CASSYSPAMNTEAFF.

This clonotype was seen only a few times. The J gene is TRBJ2-2, the V gene TRBV20-1; 7 nucleotides align to TRBD1. The V gene's germline CDR1 is DFQATT and CDR2 SNEGSKA (reference sequence). J was trimmed by 3 bases and V by 7 bases; bases with no gene match: 2. The CDR3 contains 12 residues. The CDR3 region is CSVQGDTGELFF. The CDR3 region has the DNA TGCAGTGTTCAGGGGGACACCGGGGAGCTGTTTTTT.

The rearrangement joins TRBV6-2 or TRBV6-3 to TRBJ1-1; no firm D call. This CDR3 is built from 12 residues. Germline loops: CDR1 MNHEY, CDR2 SVGEGT. V gave up 8 bases and J gave up 8 bases, with 15 bases separating them. In nucleotides, the CDR3 is TGTGCCAGCGGCCCTAACAGAGGCGAAGCTTTCTTT. As protein: CASGPNRGEAFF.

Only a few counts were recorded for this clonotype. J is TRBJ1-2 and V is TRBV29-1, with D uncertain. This CDR3 contains 13 residues. CDR1 and CDR2 from the germline V gene are SQVTM and ANQGSEA. With 4 bases removed from V and 2 bases from J, the gap between germline ends came to 11 bases. The CDR3 nucleotides read TGCAGCGTTGTCTCGCCAGCAAACTATGGCTACACCTTC. Amino acid sequence: CSVVSPANYGYTF.

This clonotype has a count of ten or more. This rearrangement joins TRBV28 to TRBJ1-6, with unresolved D. V shed 6 bases and J shed 10 bases, with 13 bases lying between them. The germline V gene has CDR1 MDHEN and CDR2 SYDVKM. The length of the CDR3 is 13 residues. The CDR3 sequence: CASSSRGSSPLHF. The CDR3 nucleotides are TGTGCCAGCAGCTCCAGAGGGTCCTCACCCCTCCACTTT.

Ten or more counts support this clonotype. This sequence joins TRBV20-1 and TRBJ2-5; no firm D call. The CDR3 totals 13 residues. From germline, CDR1 is DFQATT and CDR2 SNEGSKA (reference sequence). Deletions cut 4 bases from V and 9 bases from J, with 18 bases between. CDR3 sequence: CSANLRSSVPQYF. CDR3 bases: TGCAGTGCTAATTTACGTAGCTCGGTACCCCAGTACTTC.

The chain is built from TRBV18 and TRBJ1-1; a possible D gene is TRBD1 (6 bases). The CDR3 loop spans 15 amino acids. Trimming shortened V by 4 bases and J by 2 bases, and 14 bases separated the two germline ends. Germline loops: CDR1 KGHSH, CDR2 LQKENI. CDR3 amino acids: CASSHAEGVNTEAFF. The DNA of the CDR3 is TGTGCCAGCTCACACGCGGAGGGGGTTAACACTGAAGCTTTCTTT.

This clonotype appeared many times. This sequence joins TRBV6-1 and TRBJ2-7, with 10 nucleotides matching TRBD2. In germline, CDR1 is MNHNS, CDR2 SASEGT. The CDR3 runs to 15 residues. Trimming cost V 1 base and J 0 bases; bases outside gene matches: 0. CDR3 region: CASSEGTSGSYEQYF. In nucleotides, the CDR3 is TGTGCCAGCAGTGAAGGGACTAGCGGCTCCTACGAGCAGTACTTC.

This clonotype was observed many times. The V gene is TRBV6-6, the J gene TRBJ2-7, with 12 bases fitting TRBD2. CDR1 is MNHNY and CDR2 is SVGAGI in the germline V gene (reference sequence). The CDR3 spans 15 residues. V shed 5 bases and J 0 bases; nucleotides not matched to a gene: 2. This CDR3 reads CASSGLAGSSYEQYF. CDR3 in DNA: TGTGCCAGCAGTGGACTAGCGGGGAGCTCCTACGAGCAGTACTTC.

DNA for the CDR3: TGCAGTGCTTCCCCTGGGGGGACTGGGGCCAACGTCCTGACTTTC. As protein: CSASPGGTGANVLTF. The genes are TRBV20-1 and TRBJ2-6, with TRBD2 as a possible D gene (6 bases). CDR3 length equals 15 residues. V gave up 5 bases and J gave up 2 bases, with 13 bases separating them. Germline CDR1 is DFQATT and CDR2 is SNEGSKA (reference sequence).